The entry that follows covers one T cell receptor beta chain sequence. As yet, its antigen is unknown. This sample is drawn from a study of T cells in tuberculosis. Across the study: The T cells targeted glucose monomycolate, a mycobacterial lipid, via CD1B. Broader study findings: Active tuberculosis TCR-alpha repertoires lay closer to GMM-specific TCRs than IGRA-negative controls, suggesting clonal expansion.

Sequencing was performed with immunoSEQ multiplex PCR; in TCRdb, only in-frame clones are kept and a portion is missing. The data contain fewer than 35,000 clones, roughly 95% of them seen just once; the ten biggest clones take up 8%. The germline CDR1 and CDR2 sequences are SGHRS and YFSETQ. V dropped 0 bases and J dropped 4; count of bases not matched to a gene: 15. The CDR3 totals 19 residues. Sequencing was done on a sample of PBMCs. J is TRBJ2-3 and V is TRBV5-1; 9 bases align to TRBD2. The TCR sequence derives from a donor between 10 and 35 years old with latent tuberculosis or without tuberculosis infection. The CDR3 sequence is CASSLGWASGRTLADTQYF. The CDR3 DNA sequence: TGCGCCAGCAGCTTGGGATGGGCGAGCGGGAGGACATTGGCAGATACGCAGTATTTT. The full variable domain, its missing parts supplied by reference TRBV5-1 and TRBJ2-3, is KAGVTQTPRYLIKTRGQQVTLSCSPISGHRSVSWYQQTPGQGLQFLFEYFSETQRNKGNFPGRFSGRQFSNSRSEMNVSTLELGDSALYLCASSLGWASGRTLADTQYFGPGTRLTVL.